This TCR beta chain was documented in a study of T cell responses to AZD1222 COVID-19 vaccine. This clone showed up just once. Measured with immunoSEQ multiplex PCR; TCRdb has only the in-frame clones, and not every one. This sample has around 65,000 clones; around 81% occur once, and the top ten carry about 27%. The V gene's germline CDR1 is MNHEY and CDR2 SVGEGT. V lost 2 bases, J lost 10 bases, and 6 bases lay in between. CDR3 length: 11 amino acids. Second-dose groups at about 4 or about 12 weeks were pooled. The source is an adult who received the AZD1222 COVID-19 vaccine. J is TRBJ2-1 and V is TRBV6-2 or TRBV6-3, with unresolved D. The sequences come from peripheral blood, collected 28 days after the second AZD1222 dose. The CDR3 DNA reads TGTGCCAGCAGTTACGGACGGGAGCAGTTCTTC. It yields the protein CASSYGREQFF.